Below, 29 T cell receptor beta chains from the same sample are listed, as sequenced in a study of OX40 agonist ivuxolimab in advanced cancers. The repertoire was sequenced with immunoSEQ multiplex PCR; TCRdb's copy has only in-frame clones and lacks some. The data contain about 69,000 clones, 85% to 90% of them singletons. The sequencing used CD4+ or CD8+ T cells sorted from blood, collected in a trial of the OX40 agonist ivuxolimab. These receptors originate from an adult with an advanced solid tumor such as melanoma, head and neck, liver or kidney cancer.

The chain recombines TRBV27 with TRBJ2-3; D might be TRBD1 or TRBD2, each matching 5 bases. The CDR3 has 15 amino acids. CDR1 MNHEY and CDR2 SMNVEV come from the germline V gene (reference sequence). Trimming removed 2 bases at V and 0 bases at J, with 9 bases between. DNA of the CDR3: TGTGCCAGCAGTTTACTGGGGGTGAGCACAGATACGCAGTATTTT. Translation gives CASSLLGVSTDTQYF.

This chain joins TRBV5-1 and TRBJ2-4; possible D gene TRBD2, 5 bases. There are 15 residues in the CDR3. Trimming pared 2 bases from V and 1 base from J, leaving 10 bases between. Germline CDR1 is SGHRS and CDR2 is YFSETQ. CDR3 in amino acids: CASSFGPGAKNIQYF. CDR3 sequence (DNA): TGCGCCAGCAGCTTCGGCCCGGGGGCCAAAAACATTCAGTACTTC.

This clone was counted once. V is TRBV4-3 and J is TRBJ2-6; no firm D call. The germline V gene has CDR1 LGHNA and CDR2 YSLEER. Deletions cut 0 bases from V and 0 bases from J, with 6 bases between. The CDR3 is 16 amino acids. CDR3 nucleotide sequence: TGCGCCAGCAGCCAAGACGGCAGCTCTGGGGCCAACGTCCTGACTTTC. The encoded protein is CASSQDGSSGANVLTF.

This chain uses TRBV19 with TRBJ1-2, with 8 bases lining up with TRBD1. After removal of 5 bases from V and 8 bases from J, the junction contained 22 bases not matched to a gene. This CDR3 has 18 amino acids. Germline V lookup: CDR1 LNHDA, CDR2 SQIVND (reference sequence). CDR3 sequence (DNA): TGTGCCAGTAGTTCTCTAAACTCCAGGGGGCGAGTTTCATACGGCTACACCTTC. Translation gives CASSSLNSRGRVSYGYTF.

A single count supports this clone. This sequence joins TRBV28 and TRBJ2-3, with D unresolved. CDR3 length: 12 amino acids. Trimming shortened V by 3 bases and J by 3 bases, and 4 bases separated the two germline ends. The germline V gene encodes CDR1 MDHEN and CDR2 SYDVKM. As DNA, the CDR3 is TGTGCCAGCAGTTTCTGGACAGATACGCAGTATTTT. Translating it yields CASSFWTDTQYF.

The chain joins TRBV19 to TRBJ2-7; TRBD2 aligns across 7 bases. The CDR3 contains 14 residues. Per germline, CDR1 LNHDA and CDR2 SQIVND (reference sequence). V lost 8 bases to trimming and J lost 7 bases; unmatched junction nucleotides: 14. CDR3 coding DNA: TGTGCCAGTTCCTTACCCGGGGGACTAAAAGAGCAGTACTTC. It encodes CASSLPGGLKEQYF.

The chain couples TRBV7-9 to TRBJ2-7; tentatively, D is TRBD2 (5 bases). The V gene's germline CDR1 is SEHNR and CDR2 FQNEAQ (reference sequence). Trimming removed 2 bases from V and 1 base from J, with 9 bases in between. CDR3 length: 14 residues. Here the CDR3 DNA reads TGTGCCAGCAGCTTATCAGAGGGTTCCTACGAGCAGTACTTC. Translation gives CASSLSEGSYEQYF.

This sequence joins TRBV9 and TRBJ1-1, with a weak D call TRBD1 (6 bases). The CDR3 is 14 residues long. The V end lost 3 bases, the J end lost 11 bases, and 20 bases lay between the germline ends. The germline V gene encodes CDR1 SGDLS and CDR2 YYNGEE. CDR3 residues: CASSESGTPGEAFF. The CDR3 DNA follows: TGTGCCAGCAGCGAATCCGGGACACCCGGTGAGGCTTTCTTT.

This rearrangement joins TRBV30 to TRBJ2-2, with D maybe TRBD1 (6 bases). The CDR3 length is 13 residues. V was shortened by 8 bases and J by 0 bases, with 10 bases between the two germline ends. The germline CDR1 and CDR2 sequences are GTSNPN and SVGIG (reference sequence). CDR3 sequence (DNA): TGTGCCCGTGACAGGCCGAACACCGGGGAGCTGTTTTTT. It codes for CARDRPNTGELFF.

The rearrangement links TRBV29-1 to TRBJ2-2; 9 bases align to TRBD1. The junction had 12 bases not matched to a gene; V was cut back by 6 bases and J by 1 base. This CDR3 is 17 amino acids long. Germline-derived CDR1 and CDR2 are SQVTM and ANQGSEA. The CDR3 DNA follows: TGCAGCGTGCGATCTATTCCGGGACAGGGGAACACCGGGGAGCTGTTTTTT. It encodes CSVRSIPGQGNTGELFF.

This chain uses TRBV7-9 with TRBJ2-7; TRBD1 or TRBD2 may be the D gene (5 bases each). The V gene lost 5 bases and the J gene lost 2 bases, with 13 bases spanning the gap. The germline CDR1 and CDR2 sequences are SEHNR and FQNEAQ (reference sequence). The CDR3 has 14 residues. This chain's CDR3 is CASSPRDGAYEQYF. The CDR3 DNA reads as TGTGCCAGCAGCCCCCGGGACGGGGCCTACGAGCAGTACTTC. Combining the CDR3 with reference TRBV7-9 and TRBJ2-7 gives the whole variable domain DTGVSQNPRHKITKRGQNVTFRCDPISEHNRLYWYRQTLGQGPEFLTYFQNEAQLEKSRLLSDRFSAERPKGSFSTLEIQRTEQGDSAMYLCASSPRDGAYEQYFGPGTRLTVT.

This clone was picked up one time. The chain carries TRBV13 and TRBJ1-1, with TRBD1 matching 10 bases. This CDR3 contains 14 residues. Germline CDR1 is PRHDT and CDR2 is FYEKMQ (reference sequence). Trimming at V came to 3 bases and at J to 5 bases, leaving 3 bases not matched to a gene. This CDR3 reads CASSLGTGVTEAFF. The CDR3 DNA sequence: TGTGCCAGCAGCTTGGGGACAGGGGTGACTGAAGCTTTCTTT.

The chain joins TRBV6-6 to TRBJ1-2; D uncertain. V lost 6 bases, J lost 4 bases, and 12 bases lay in between. Germline V gives CDR1 MNHNY, CDR2 SVGAGI (reference sequence). The CDR3 is 13 residues long. The CDR3 sequence is CASSAGVLYGYTF. The CDR3 DNA reads as TGTGCCAGCAGCGCCGGGGTTCTCTATGGCTACACCTTC.

The CDR3 DNA sequence: TGTGCCAGCAGCTTGGTTGGCGGGGGCGTTTCGAATGAGCAGTTCTTC. As protein: CASSLVGGGVSNEQFF. The genes are TRBV7-9 and TRBJ2-1; D perhaps matches TRBD2 (7 bases). The CDR3 spans 16 residues. The germline CDR1 and CDR2 sequences are SEHNR and FQNEAQ (reference sequence). The germline V and J ends were trimmed by 3 bases and 7 bases, with 19 bases remaining between them.

This clone was counted a single time. The rearrangement links TRBV13 to TRBJ2-1, with D perhaps matching TRBD2 (5 bases). V lost 1 base to trimming and J lost 0 bases, with 16 bases between them. This CDR3 is 18 amino acids long. Germline-derived CDR1 and CDR2 are PRHDT and FYEKMQ (reference sequence). CDR3: CASSLVLKSGGSYNEQFF. The CDR3 DNA sequence: TGTGCCAGCAGCTTAGTTTTGAAGAGCGGAGGCTCCTACAATGAGCAGTTCTTC.

The chain carries TRBV7-9 and TRBJ2-3; 8 nucleotides agree with TRBD1. The trim removed 5 bases at V and 2 bases at J, leaving 12 bases unmatched. This CDR3 contains 17 residues. Per the germline V gene, CDR1 is SEHNR and CDR2 is FQNEAQ (reference sequence). The CDR3 nucleotides are TGTGCCAGCAGCCTCACCCCCGGGACAGGTAACACAGATACGCAGTATTTT. Protein: CASSLTPGTGNTDTQYF.

V is TRBV27 and J is TRBJ1-2; possible D gene TRBD1, 5 bases. The CDR3 spans 11 residues. Germline V gives CDR1 MNHEY, CDR2 SMNVEV (reference sequence). V shed 4 bases and J shed 7 bases, with 7 bases lying between them. Written as DNA, the CDR3 is TGTGCCAGCAGTTGGGGGGGTGGCTACACCTTC. This encodes CASSWGGGYTF.

The rearrangement joins TRBV15 to TRBJ1-1; D is ambiguous. Trimming left V 1 base short and J 0 bases short, with 9 bases between. Germline assignment: CDR1 LNHNV and CDR2 YYDKDF (reference sequence). This CDR3 is built from 15 residues. CDR3 amino acids: CATSRARSMNTEAFF. CDR3 DNA sequence: TGTGCCACCAGCAGAGCCAGGAGTATGAACACTGAAGCTTTCTTT.

V usage is TRBV9 and J usage is TRBJ1-2; D uncertain. The ends were cut back, 3 bases at V and 2 bases at J, with 11 bases in the middle. This CDR3 contains 14 residues. CDR1 is SGDLS and CDR2 is YYNGEE in the germline V gene. The CDR3 nucleotides are TGTGCCAGCAGCGATGGAAGAAACAACTATGGCTACACCTTC. It is translated as CASSDGRNNYGYTF.

The CDR3, as DNA: TGTGCCAGCAGCCCCTCGGTGTCCTCTGGAAACACCATATATTTT. Protein: CASSPSVSSGNTIYF. This chain uses TRBV7-8 with TRBJ1-3, with unresolved D. V shed 5 bases and J shed 0 bases, with 11 bases lying between them. This CDR3 comprises 15 residues. From germline, CDR1 is SGHVS and CDR2 FQNEAQ.

V and J are TRBV28 and TRBJ1-2; no definite D call. The V end was cut by 2 bases, the J end by 5 bases, with 15 bases between. The CDR3 spans 15 residues. Germline-derived CDR1 and CDR2 are MDHEN and SYDVKM. The CDR3 is CASSLLQSSGYGYTF. The CDR3 region has the DNA TGTGCCAGCAGTTTACTCCAGAGCTCGGGGTATGGCTACACCTTC.

V usage is TRBV6-4 and J usage is TRBJ2-2, with D possibly matching TRBD1 (6 bases). V was clipped by 3 bases and J by 0 bases, with 14 bases between them. CDR1 is MRHNA and CDR2 is SNTAGT in the germline V gene. The CDR3 is made up of 17 amino acids. The CDR3 region has the DNA TGTGCCAGCAGTGATAACCAACAGGGCGCGAACACCGGGGAGCTGTTTTTT. Translated: CASSDNQQGANTGELFF.

This clone has only one observation. V usage is TRBV7-6 and J usage is TRBJ2-2; 7 nucleotides agree with TRBD1. The germline V gene has CDR1 SGHVS and CDR2 FNYEAQ. With 5 bases clipped from V and 4 bases from J, the junction kept 10 bases outside the gene matches. The CDR3 has 16 amino acids. CDR3 bases: TGTGCCAGCAGCCCCCAACCCGACAGGGTCACCGGGGAGCTGTTTTTT. Its protein product is CASSPQPDRVTGELFF. The variable domain in full, completed from reference TRBV7-6 and TRBJ2-2, reads GAGVSQSPRYKVTKRGQDVALRCDPISGHVSLYWYRQALGQGPEFLTYFNYEAQQDKSGLPNDRFSAERPEGSISTLTIQRTEQRDSAMYRCASSPQPDRVTGELFFGEGSRLTVL.

The chain joins TRBV28 to TRBJ1-3; no clear D gene. This CDR3 comprises 13 residues. V lost 6 bases, J lost 3 bases, and 9 bases lay in between. CDR1 and CDR2 from the germline V gene are MDHEN and SYDVKM. CDR3 residues: CASSLWGGNTIYF. The CDR3 DNA is TGTGCCAGCAGCCTATGGGGTGGAAACACCATATATTTT.

The chain recombines TRBV27 with TRBJ2-7; D not resolved. The germline CDR1 and CDR2 sequences are MNHEY and SMNVEV (reference sequence). Trimming shortened V by 6 bases and J by 4 bases, and 7 bases separated the two germline ends. CDR3 length equals 11 residues. The CDR3 reads CASRGWYEQYF. The CDR3 DNA reads TGTGCCAGCAGGGGATGGTACGAGCAGTACTTC.

The V gene is TRBV21-1, the J gene TRBJ2-5; no check of the table's D call, TRBD1, against the DNA was made. TRBV21-1 is deemed a pseudogene. CDR3 length: 15 residues. The CDR3 nucleotides read TGTGCCAGCAGCAAAGCGCTCGGACAACAAGAGACCCAGTACTTC. It codes for CASSKALGQQETQYF.

The genes are TRBV21-1 and TRBJ2-5; the table calls TRBD2, which could not be checked here. TRBV21-1 is flagged as a pseudogene. The CDR3 totals 14 residues. The CDR3 sequence: CASSPSPGDETQYF. The CDR3 bases are TGTGCCAGCAGCCCAAGCCCGGGTGACGAGACCCAGTACTTC.

The J gene is TRBJ1-1, the V gene TRBV7-9; 7 bases agree with TRBD1. The J segment lost 6 bases and the V segment lost 6 bases, leaving 10 bases of the junction unmatched. This CDR3 spans 14 amino acids. Looked up from germline, CDR1 is SEHNR and CDR2 is FQNEAQ (reference sequence). The CDR3 DNA reads TGTGCCAGCAGGCCACCAGTCCAGGGGGCTGAAGCTTTCTTT. This codes for CASRPPVQGAEAFF.

This chain links TRBV27 with TRBJ2-5; TRBD2 agrees at 12 bases. V gave up 4 bases and J gave up 1 base; unmatched junction bases: 4. Germline V gene sequence: CDR1 MNHEY, CDR2 SMNVEV (reference sequence). CDR3 length: 16 residues. CDR3 DNA: TGTGCCAGCAGTTCAGGACTAGCGGGGATCCAAGAGACCCAGTACTTC. Its translation: CASSSGLAGIQETQYF.